This entry lists 10 T cell receptor beta chains sequenced from one sample in a study of blood T cell repertoires in COVID-19. Assay: immunoSEQ multiplex PCR; the TCRdb copy retains only in-frame clones and omits some. The sample yields 90,000 to 150,000 clones, roughly four fifths seen once. Sequencing used peripheral blood. These receptors were collected from a human donor in a cohort sampled during active COVID-19.

V and J are TRBV13 and TRBJ1-5, with no clear D. The CDR3 runs to 13 residues. Per the germline V gene, CDR1 is PRHDT and CDR2 is FYEKMQ (reference sequence). V was clipped by 3 bases and J by 0 bases, with 3 bases between them. The CDR3 region is CASSFGSNQPQHF. In nucleotides, the CDR3 is TGTGCCAGCAGCTTCGGTAGCAATCAGCCCCAGCATTTT.

This clone was seen a handful of times. The CDR3 DNA is TGCGCCAGCAGCCAAGATGGGACTAGCGGGGCAGATACGCAGTATTTT. It yields the protein CASSQDGTSGADTQYF. The V call is TRBV4-3, the J call TRBJ2-3; 13 bases agree with TRBD2. The V segment lost 0 bases and the J segment 4 bases; nucleotides outside the gene matches: 1. The germline CDR1 and CDR2 sequences are LGHNA and YSLEER. The CDR3 contains 16 residues.

The chain has TRBV29-1 and TRBJ1-2, with D possibly TRBD1 on 5 matching bases. Germline CDR1 SQVTM, CDR2 ANQGSEA. CDR3 length: 12 amino acids. V lost 3 bases and J 8 bases, leaving 13 bases between the germline ends. Written as DNA, the CDR3 is TGCAGCGTTGAGGCTTCAGGGATAGGCTACACCTTC. It translates to CSVEASGIGYTF.

The chain links TRBV7-8 to TRBJ1-2; D is perhaps TRBD1 (5 bases). With 1 base removed from V and 0 bases from J, the gap between germline ends came to 9 bases. This CDR3 contains 15 residues. CDR1 and CDR2 (germline): SGHVS, FQNEAQ. The CDR3 loop reads CASSLGQPSNYGYTF. In DNA form, the CDR3 reads TGTGCCAGCAGCTTAGGACAGCCATCTAACTATGGCTACACCTTC.

This rearrangement joins TRBV7-2 to TRBJ1-1, with D possibly TRBD1 on 6 matching bases. This CDR3 has 15 amino acids. V lost 3 bases to trimming and J lost 0 bases, with 11 bases between them. Germline values: CDR1 SGHTA, CDR2 FQGNSA. The CDR3 protein is CASSFNGQMNTEAFF. CDR3 DNA: TGTGCCAGCAGCTTTAATGGACAGATGAACACTGAAGCTTTCTTT.

This chain uses TRBV7-3 with TRBJ2-5, with TRBD2 matching over 8 bases. The CDR3 is 15 residues long. V trimming: 5 bases; J trimming: 5 bases; junction bases outside the gene matches: 10. Germline V lookup: CDR1 SGHTA, CDR2 FQGTGA. The CDR3 nucleotides are TGTGCCAGCAGCCCTGGCTCGGGAGGGGTCGAGACCCAGTACTTC. Its translation: CASSPGSGGVETQYF.

The rearrangement joins TRBV13 to TRBJ2-5; 12 bases align to TRBD2. CDR1 and CDR2 (germline): PRHDT, FYEKMQ (reference sequence). V trimming: 1 base; J trimming: 4 bases; junction bases outside the gene matches: 16. The CDR3 has 20 residues. The CDR3 spells CASSLEGRGLAGKKPETQYF. In nucleotides, the CDR3 is TGTGCCAGCAGCTTAGAGGGGCGAGGACTAGCGGGAAAAAAACCAGAGACCCAGTACTTC. The full variable domain, in which reference TRBV13 and TRBJ2-5 provide the parts outside the CDR3, is AAGVIQSPRHLIKEKRETATLKCYPIPRHDTVYWYQQGPGQDPQFLISFYEKMQSDKGSIPDRFSAQQFSDYHSELNMSSLELGDSALYFCASSLEGRGLAGKKPETQYFGPGTRLLVL.

Here the CDR3 reads CASSLGASGPYEQYF. The CDR3 nucleotides read TGTGCCAGCAGCTTAGGAGCTAGCGGGCCGTACGAGCAGTACTTC. The rearrangement links TRBV11-2 to TRBJ2-7; TRBD2 agrees at 8 bases. CDR1 and CDR2 (germline): SGHAT, FQNNGV. The CDR3 runs to 15 residues. The J segment lost 4 bases and the V segment lost 1 base, leaving 6 bases of the junction unmatched.

The J gene is TRBJ1-5, the V gene TRBV27, with 7 bases that match TRBD1. There are 13 residues in the CDR3. Germline trimming cut 7 bases from V and 9 bases from J; bases unmatched to any gene: 9. Germline CDR1 is MNHEY and CDR2 is SMNVEV (reference sequence). The CDR3 is CASTSEGGGPQHF. The CDR3 DNA reads as TGTGCCAGCACGTCTGAAGGGGGCGGGCCCCAGCATTTT.

V gene TRBV3-1 (or the pseudogene TRBV3-2) combines with J gene TRBJ1-2, with a tentative D call TRBD1 (6 bases). Between the trimmed V and J ends, which lost 1 base and 3 bases, there was a span of 24 bases. The germline gives CDR1 LGHDT, CDR2 YNNKEL (reference sequence). The CDR3 length is 19 residues. DNA of the CDR3: TGTGCCAGCAGCCAAGCGTCTGGTTTTTCAAGGGGGTTGTACTATGGCTACACCTTC. Amino acid sequence: CASSQASGFSRGLYYGYTF.